Included here is one TCR beta chain sequence, with context. The ends lost 6 bases at V and 1 base at J; junction bases unmatched: 14. CDR3 length equals 17 residues. Germline V gene data show CDR1 as SNHLY and CDR2 as FYNNEI. The source of the sample is a study of blood T cell repertoires in COVID-19. Turning to the study itself: The study drew acute and convalescent COVID-19 samples from the United States, Italy and Spain.

Generated by immunoSEQ multiplex PCR, the TCRdb table keeps only in-frame clones and is missing some. This table has 250,000 to 350,000 clones, under 95% appearing once. This study enrolled people aged 18 to 89 from 20 to 25 US geographic areas. Assignment of participants to cohorts was predicated upon participant-reported clinical history. The receptor comes from a man in his 60s who had recovered from COVID-19. This chain links TRBV2 with TRBJ1-1; 7 bases map to TRBD1. The sample taken for sequencing was PBMCs or T cells enriched from blood (not recorded which). The CDR3 loop is CASRRYPGDSGNTEAFF. The DNA for the CDR3 is TGTGCCAGCAGACGATACCCTGGGGACAGTGGGAACACTGAAGCTTTCTTT.